Reported below is one T cell receptor (beta chain). Assay used: immunoSEQ multiplex PCR; TCRdb lists only in-frame clones, some missing. Of around 2,000,000 clones listed, about 95% were seen once; the top ten hold about 1.1%. The CDR3 runs to 13 residues. CDR1 and CDR2 from the germline V gene are SGDLS and YYNGEE. V shed 3 bases and J shed 2 bases, with 7 bases lying between them. These data originate in a study of shared clonotypes between healthy human individuals. Study-level information: Three CD4 naive, three CD4 memory, two CD8 naive and one CD8 memory plate were used per donor.

Naive CD8 isolation took CD45RO-negative cells positively selected for CCR7 and excluded terminally differentiated effector memory CD45RA+ cells. The clonotype comes from a man between 18 and 35 years old in good health. Sequenced input: naive CD8+ T cells sorted from blood. This sequence joins TRBV9 and TRBJ2-3; no clear D. Written as DNA, the CDR3 is TGTGCCAGCAGCGCTCCCACCACAGATACGCAGTATTTT. It specifies CASSAPTTDTQYF.